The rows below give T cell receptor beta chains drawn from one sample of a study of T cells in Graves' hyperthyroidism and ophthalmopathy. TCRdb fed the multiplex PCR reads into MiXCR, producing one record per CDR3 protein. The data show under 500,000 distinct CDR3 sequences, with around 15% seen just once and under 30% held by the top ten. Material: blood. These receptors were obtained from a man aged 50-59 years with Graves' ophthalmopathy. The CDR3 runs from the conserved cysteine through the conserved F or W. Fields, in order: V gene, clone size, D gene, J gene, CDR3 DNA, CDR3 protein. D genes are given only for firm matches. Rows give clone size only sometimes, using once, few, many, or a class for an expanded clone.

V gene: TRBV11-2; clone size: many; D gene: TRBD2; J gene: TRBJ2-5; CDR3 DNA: TGTGCCAGCACCCGAGCCCCGGGACTAGCGGGTTTGGAGACCCAGTACTTC; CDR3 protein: CASTRAPGLAGLETQYF
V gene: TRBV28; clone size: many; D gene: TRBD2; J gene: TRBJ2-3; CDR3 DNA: TGTGCCATCGGGGGGGATGCAGATACGCAGTATTTT; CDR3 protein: CAIGGDADTQYF
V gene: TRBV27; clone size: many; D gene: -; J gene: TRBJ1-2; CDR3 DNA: TGTGCCAGCAGTCGCAGGGGCTATGGCTACACCTTC; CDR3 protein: CASSRRGYGYTF
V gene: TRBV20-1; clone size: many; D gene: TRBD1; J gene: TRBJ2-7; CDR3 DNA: TGCAGTGCTAGACACCCGGACAGGGCAGGAAACGAGCAGTACTTC; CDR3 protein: CSARHPDRAGNEQYF
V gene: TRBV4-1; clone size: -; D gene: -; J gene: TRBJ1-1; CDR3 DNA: TGCGCCAGCAGCCAAACGCGAGGGGGAACTGAAGCTTTCTTT; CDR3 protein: CASSQTRGGTEAFF
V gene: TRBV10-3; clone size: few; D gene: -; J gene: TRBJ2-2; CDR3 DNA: TGTGCCATCAGTGATCTGGGACACGGACTAACCGGGGAGCTGTTTTTT; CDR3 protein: CAISDLGHGLTGELFF
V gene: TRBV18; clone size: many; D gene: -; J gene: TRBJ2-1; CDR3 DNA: TGTGCCAGCTCACCGCCTGTCGGGGGTCCGAGCAATGAGCAGTTCTTC; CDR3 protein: CASSPPVGGPSNEQFF
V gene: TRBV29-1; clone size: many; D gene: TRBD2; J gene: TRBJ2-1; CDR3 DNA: TGCAGCGTTGAAGGGACTAGCGGGAGTTTGAATGAGCAGTTCTTC; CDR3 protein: CSVEGTSGSLNEQFF
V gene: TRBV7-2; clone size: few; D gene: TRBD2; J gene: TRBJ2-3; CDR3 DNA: TGTGCCAGCAGCCAAATTTGGCGGGAGTCAGATACGCAGTATTTT; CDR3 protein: CASSQIWRESDTQYF
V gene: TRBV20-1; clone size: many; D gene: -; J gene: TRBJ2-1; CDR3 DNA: TGCAGTGCTAGTAATACCGCCAGAGGGGCCTACAATGAGCAGTTCTTC; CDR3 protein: CSASNTARGAYNEQFF
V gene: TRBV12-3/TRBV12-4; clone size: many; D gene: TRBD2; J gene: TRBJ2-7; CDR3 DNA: TGTGCCAGCTCACTAGCGGGAGTCGAGCAGTACTTC; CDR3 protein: CASSLAGVEQYF
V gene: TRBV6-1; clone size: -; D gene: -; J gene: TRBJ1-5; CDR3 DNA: TGTGCCAGCAGTGTTAACAGAGACTCGCCCCAGCATTTT; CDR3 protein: CASSVNRDSPQHF
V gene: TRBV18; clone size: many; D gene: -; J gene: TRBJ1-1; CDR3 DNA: TGTGCCAGCTCACCACGGCGGACTGAAGCTTTCTTT; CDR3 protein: CASSPRRTEAFF
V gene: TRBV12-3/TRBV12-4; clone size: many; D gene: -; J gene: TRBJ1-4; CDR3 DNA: TGTGCCAGCAGTTTAGGCGTCCGTTTTGCAACTAATGAAAAACTGTTTTTT; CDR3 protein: CASSLGVRFATNEKLFF
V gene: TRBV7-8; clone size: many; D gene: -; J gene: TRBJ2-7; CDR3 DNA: TGTGCCAGCACCTCCGAGTACGAGCAGTACTTC; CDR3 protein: CASTSEYEQYF
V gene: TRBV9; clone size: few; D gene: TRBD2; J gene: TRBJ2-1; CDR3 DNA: TGTGCCAGCAGCACTCGCGCTAGCGGGACCAATGAGCAGTTCTTC; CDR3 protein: CASSTRASGTNEQFF
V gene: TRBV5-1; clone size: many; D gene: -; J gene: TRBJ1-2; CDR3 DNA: TGCGCCAGCAGCTTGGATCGGGGTTCCTATGGCTACACCTTC; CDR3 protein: CASSLDRGSYGYTF
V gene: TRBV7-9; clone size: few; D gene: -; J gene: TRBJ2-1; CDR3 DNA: TGTGCCAGCAGCTTCGGAGGGAGTCGGATTGAGCAGTTCTTC; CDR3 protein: CASSFGGSRIEQFF
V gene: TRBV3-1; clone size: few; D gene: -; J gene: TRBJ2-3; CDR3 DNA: TGTGCCAGCAGCCAATCGCGGTCGGTTAGCGGAGATACGCAGTATTTT; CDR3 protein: CASSQSRSVSGDTQYF
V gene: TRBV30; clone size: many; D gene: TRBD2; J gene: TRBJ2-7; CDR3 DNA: TGTGCCTGGAGTGTACACTCCGAGGGACTAGCGGGAGTCGGCGAGCAGTACTTC; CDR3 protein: CAWSVHSEGLAGVGEQYF
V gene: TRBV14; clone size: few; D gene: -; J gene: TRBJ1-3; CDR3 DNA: TGTGCCAGCAGCCAAGATATCCCCTACTCTGGAAACACCATATATTTT; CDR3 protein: CASSQDIPYSGNTIYF
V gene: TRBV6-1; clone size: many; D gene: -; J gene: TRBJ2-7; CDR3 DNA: TGTGCCAGCACTAGTACACACTACGAGCAGTACTTC; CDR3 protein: CASTSTHYEQYF
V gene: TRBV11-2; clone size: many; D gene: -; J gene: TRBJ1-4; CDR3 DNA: TGTGCCAGCAGCCCCGGCGGTAGGGATGAAAAACTGTTTTTT; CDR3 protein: CASSPGGRDEKLFF
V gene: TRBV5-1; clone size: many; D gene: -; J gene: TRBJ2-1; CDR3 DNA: TGCGCCAGCAGCTTGGAGGGAGTGGGCAATGAGCAGTTCTTC; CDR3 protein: CASSLEGVGNEQFF
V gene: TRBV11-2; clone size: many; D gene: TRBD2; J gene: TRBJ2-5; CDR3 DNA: TGTGCCAGCAGCCCCGGTTCTGCGGGAGGGCAAGAGACCCAGTACTTC; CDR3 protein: CASSPGSAGGQETQYF
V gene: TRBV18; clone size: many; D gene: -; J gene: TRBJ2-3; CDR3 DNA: TGTGCCAGCTCAGCCCGTAGCACAGATACGCAGTATTTT; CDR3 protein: CASSARSTDTQYF
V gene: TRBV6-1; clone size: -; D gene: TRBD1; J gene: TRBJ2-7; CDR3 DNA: TGTGCCAGCAGCCTTCGGGGGACAGGGGTACGACGATCCTACGAGCAGTACTTC; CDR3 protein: CASSLRGTGVRRSYEQYF
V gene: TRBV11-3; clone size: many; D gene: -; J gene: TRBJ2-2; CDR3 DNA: TGTGCCAGCAGCTTATCTTTGGGGAACACCGGGGAGCTGTTTTTT; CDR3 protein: CASSLSLGNTGELFF
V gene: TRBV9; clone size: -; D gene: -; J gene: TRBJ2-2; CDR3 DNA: TGTGCCCGCAGCCCTCAGCCCGGGAACACCGGGGAGCTGTTTTTT; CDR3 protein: CARSPQPGNTGELFF
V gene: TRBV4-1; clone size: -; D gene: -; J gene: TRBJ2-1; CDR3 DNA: TGCGCCAGCAGCCAAGATAGGGGTAGTGCTAGCTCCTACAATGAGCAGTTCTTC; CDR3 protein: CASSQDRGSASSYNEQFF
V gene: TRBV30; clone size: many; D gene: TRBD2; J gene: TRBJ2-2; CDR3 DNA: TGTGCCTGGAGTGTAGCCACGACTAGCGGTACCGGGGAGCTGTTTTTT; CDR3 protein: CAWSVATTSGTGELFF
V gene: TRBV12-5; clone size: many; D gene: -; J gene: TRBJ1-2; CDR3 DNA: TGTGCTAGTGGTTTGGTACAGGACTATGGCTACACCTTC; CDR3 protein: CASGLVQDYGYTF
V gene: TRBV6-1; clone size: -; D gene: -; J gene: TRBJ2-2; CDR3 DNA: TGTGCCAGCAGTGAGGGACACCCTGTCGGGGAGCTGTTTTTT; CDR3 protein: CASSEGHPVGELFF
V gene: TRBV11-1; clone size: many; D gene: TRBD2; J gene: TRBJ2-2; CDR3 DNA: TGTGCCAGCAGCCTCCGGACTAGCGGGACCGGGGAGCTGTTTTTT; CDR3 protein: CASSLRTSGTGELFF
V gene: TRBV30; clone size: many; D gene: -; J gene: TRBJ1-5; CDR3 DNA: TGTGCCTGGGCCATCCAGGAGAATCAGCCCCAGCATTTT; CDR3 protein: CAWAIQENQPQHF
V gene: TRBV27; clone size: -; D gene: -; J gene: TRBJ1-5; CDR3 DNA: TGTGCCAGCAGGACAGGCCTAAATCAGCCCCAGCATTTT; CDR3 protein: CASRTGLNQPQHF
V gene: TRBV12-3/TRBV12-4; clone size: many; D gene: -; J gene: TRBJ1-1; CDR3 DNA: TGTGCCAGCAGACAAAACGGGAGGACTGAAGCTTTCTTT; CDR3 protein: CASRQNGRTEAFF
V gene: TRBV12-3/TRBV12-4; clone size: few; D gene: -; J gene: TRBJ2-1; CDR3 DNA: TGTGCCAGCAGTTTGGGGGAGTTAGATGAGCAGTTCTTC; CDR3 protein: CASSLGELDEQFF
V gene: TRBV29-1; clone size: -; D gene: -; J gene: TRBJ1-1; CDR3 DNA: TGCAGCGTTGCGATGGATCAGGGGACTGAAGCTTTCTTT; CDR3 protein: CSVAMDQGTEAFF
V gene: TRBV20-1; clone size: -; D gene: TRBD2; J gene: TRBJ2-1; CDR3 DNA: TGCAGTGCTAGACTAAAGCGGGATAGATACATTGAGCAGTTCTTC; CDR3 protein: CSARLKRDRYIEQFF
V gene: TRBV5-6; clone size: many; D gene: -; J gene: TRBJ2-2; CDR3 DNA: TGTGCCAGCAGCTTGGGCTGGCTCAACACCGGGGAGCTGTTTTTT; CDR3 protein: CASSLGWLNTGELFF
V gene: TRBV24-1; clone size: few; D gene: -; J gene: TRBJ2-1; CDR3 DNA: TGTGCCACCATAAGAGGCAACAATGAGCAGTTCTTC; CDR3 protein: CATIRGNNEQFF
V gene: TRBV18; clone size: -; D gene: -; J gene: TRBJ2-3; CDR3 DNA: TGTGCCAGCTCACCAAACCTGGGGCTCACTGCGGCAGATACGCAGTATTTT; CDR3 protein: CASSPNLGLTAADTQYF
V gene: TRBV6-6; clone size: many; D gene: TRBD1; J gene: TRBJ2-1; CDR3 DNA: TGTGCCAGCAGTTACGGCTCCGGGACAGGGGCCTACAATGAGCAGTTCTTC; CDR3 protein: CASSYGSGTGAYNEQFF
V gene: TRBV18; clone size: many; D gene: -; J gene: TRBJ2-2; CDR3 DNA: TGTGCCAGCTCTCGCGGTCCGGGACCACTAGGCGGGGAGCTGTTTTTT; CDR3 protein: CASSRGPGPLGGELFF
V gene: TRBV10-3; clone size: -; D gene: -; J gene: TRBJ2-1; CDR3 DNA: TGTGCCATCAGTGAAGGTCTGGGGCCTGAGCAGTTCTTC; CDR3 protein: CAISEGLGPEQFF
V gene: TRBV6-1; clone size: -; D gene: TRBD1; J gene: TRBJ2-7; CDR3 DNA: TGTGCCAGCAGTGGGGTCACAGGGGACGTCTCCTACGAGCAGTACTTC; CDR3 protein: CASSGVTGDVSYEQYF
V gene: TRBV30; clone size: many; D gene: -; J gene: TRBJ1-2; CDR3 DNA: TGTGCCTGGAGTCCTGGGGGCATTGGCTACACCTTC; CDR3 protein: CAWSPGGIGYTF
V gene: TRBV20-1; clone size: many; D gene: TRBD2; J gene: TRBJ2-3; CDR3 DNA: TGCAGTGCTGGGACTAGCGGGATTGCGAATACGCAGTATTTT; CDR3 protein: CSAGTSGIANTQYF
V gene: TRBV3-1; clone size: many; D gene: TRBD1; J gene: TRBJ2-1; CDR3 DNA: TGTGCCAGCAGCCAAGTAGGGCAGGGGGCCCACAATGAGCAGTTCTTC; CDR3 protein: CASSQVGQGAHNEQFF
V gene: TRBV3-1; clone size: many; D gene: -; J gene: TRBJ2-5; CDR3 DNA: TGTGCCAGCGCCGTACACGGAGGGGAGACCCAGTACTTC; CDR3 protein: CASAVHGGETQYF
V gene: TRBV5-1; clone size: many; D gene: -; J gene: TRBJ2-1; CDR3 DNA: TGCGCCAGCAGCTTGGGTATGGCAGGGAAGAATGAGCAGTTCTTC; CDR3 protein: CASSLGMAGKNEQFF
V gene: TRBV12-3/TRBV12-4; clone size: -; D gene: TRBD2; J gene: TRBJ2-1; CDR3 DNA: TGTGCCAGCAGTTTAAAACTAGCGGGAGGTTCTGAGCAGTTCTTC; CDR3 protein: CASSLKLAGGSEQFF
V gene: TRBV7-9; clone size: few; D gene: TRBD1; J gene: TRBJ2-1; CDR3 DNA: TGTGCCAGCAGCCCGGGGACAGGTCAACACAATGAGCAGTTCTTC; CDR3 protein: CASSPGTGQHNEQFF
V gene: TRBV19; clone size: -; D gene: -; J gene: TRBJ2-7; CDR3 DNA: TGTGCCAGTAGCAGGTCTCGTTTCAGGGACGGGTACGAGCAGTACTTC; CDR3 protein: CASSRSRFRDGYEQYF
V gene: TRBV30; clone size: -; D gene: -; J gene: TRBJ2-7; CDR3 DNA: TGTGCCCTCGAGACGGGCTCCTACGAGCAGTACTTC; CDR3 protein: CALETGSYEQYF
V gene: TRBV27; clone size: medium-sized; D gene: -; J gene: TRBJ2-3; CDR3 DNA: TGTGCCAGCAGTTTATCACGCCCAGATACGCAGTATTTT; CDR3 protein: CASSLSRPDTQYF
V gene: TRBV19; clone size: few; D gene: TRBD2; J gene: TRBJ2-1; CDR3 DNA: TGTGCCAGTAGTATAGCGGGAGGCGAGTACAATGAGCAGTTCTTC; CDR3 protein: CASSIAGGEYNEQFF
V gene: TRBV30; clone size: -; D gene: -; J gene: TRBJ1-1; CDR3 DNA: TGTGCCTGCAGCCCTCCGGAGGACACTGAAGCTTTCTTT; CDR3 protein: CACSPPEDTEAFF